Listed below are T cell receptor beta chains from one sample, sequenced in a study of T cell clonotyping in hematopoietic cell transplantation. Profiling relied on immunoSEQ multiplex PCR, and the TCRdb table lists in-frame clones only, not all of them. The data hold tens of thousands of clones, with over 60% observed a single time. Sequenced here: peripheral blood mononuclear cells, sampled before stem cell transplant. The receptors were gathered from a woman aged 25-40 years with chronic myeloid leukemia. Some clones in this sample may be carry-over from other donors' samples. Both conserved end residues are part of each CDR3. A D gene is named only where the DNA matches it firmly. Expanded clones are given a class, and other clones once, few, many or no size at all.

V	length	J	size	D	CDR3	DNA
TRBV6-5	15	TRBJ2-2	-	TRBD2	CASISGTSSTGELFF	TGTGCCAGCATATCCGGGACTAGCAGCACCGGGGAGCTGTTTTTT
TRBV27	15	TRBJ1-1	once	TRBD1	CASSLSRQGSTEAFF	TGTGCCAGCAGTTTATCCCGACAGGGGAGCACTGAAGCTTTCTTT
TRBV20-1	11	TRBJ2-5	once	TRBD1	CSVQTGKTQYF	TGCAGTGTACAGACAGGGAAGACCCAGTACTTC
TRBV4-3	16	TRBJ2-2	-	-	CASSQALTERAGELFF	TGCGCCAGCAGCCAAGCCTTGACCGAGAGAGCCGGGGAGCTGTTTTTT
TRBV2	14	TRBJ1-2	-	TRBD1	CASSEGTGVYGYTF	TGTGCCAGCAGTGAGGGGACAGGGGTCTATGGCTACACCTTC
TRBV5-1	16	TRBJ2-2	once	-	CASSLGRGANTGELFF	TGCGCCAGCAGCTTGGGTAGGGGCGCGAACACCGGGGAGCTGTTTTTT
TRBV5-8	19	TRBJ2-3	-	TRBD2	CASSLELAGGGFLADTQYF	TGTGCCAGCAGCTTGGAACTAGCGGGGGGGGGTTTCTTGGCAGATACGCAGTATTTT
TRBV30	13	TRBJ1-4	-	-	CAWSEVLFEKLFF	TGTGCCTGGAGTGAGGTCTTATTTGAAAAACTGTTTTTT
TRBV11-2	16	TRBJ2-7	few	TRBD2	CASSSGLAGGLGEQYF	TGTGCCAGCAGCTCAGGACTAGCGGGGGGGCTGGGCGAGCAGTACTTC
TRBV5-6	14	TRBJ2-7	-	-	CASSSDGSPYEQYF	TGTGCCAGCAGCTCGGACGGTTCCCCCTACGAGCAGTACTTC
TRBV21-1	16	TRBJ1-5	-	-	CASSKERTAGYQPQHF	TGTGCCAGCAGCAAAGAACGTACGGCAGGTTATCAGCCCCAGCATTTT
TRBV4-2	18	TRBJ2-3	-	-	CASSQAAARGSSTDTQYF	TGTGCCAGCAGCCAAGCCGCCGCCCGCGGGTCCTCCACAGATACGCAGTATTTT
TRBV5-6	16	TRBJ1-2	-	-	CASSQIRGKSNYGYTF	TGTGCCAGCAGCCAGATTCGAGGGAAATCTAACTATGGCTACACCTTC
TRBV27	13	TRBJ1-1	-	TRBD1	CASSHNRGSEAFF	TGTGCCAGCAGTCACAACAGGGGGAGTGAAGCTTTCTTT
TRBV4-1	15	TRBJ1-1	-	-	CASSQELGVATEAFF	TGCGCCAGCAGCCAAGAACTGGGAGTGGCCACTGAAGCTTTCTTT
TRBV6-1	14	TRBJ2-3	-	TRBD1	CASSVSQGADTQYF	TGTGCCAGCAGTGTTTCACAGGGGGCAGATACGCAGTATTTT
TRBV25-1	16	TRBJ1-1	-	-	CASSEFSGSFPTEAFF	TGTGCCAGCAGTGAATTCTCGGGATCCTTTCCCACTGAAGCTTTCTTT
TRBV6-5	15	TRBJ1-3	once	-	CASSRAGVSGNTIYF	TGTGCCAGCAGCCGCGCTGGCGTCTCTGGAAACACCATATATTTT
TRBV27	14	TRBJ1-1	-	TRBD1	CASSYGTGYTEAFF	TGTGCCAGCAGTTACGGGACAGGGTACACTGAAGCTTTCTTT
TRBV7-7	15	TRBJ2-5	once	TRBD2	CASSLAGGAGETQYF	TGTGCTAGCAGCTTAGCGGGGGGGGCTGGAGAGACCCAGTACTTC
TRBV28	15	TRBJ1-2	-	TRBD1	CATLPTGGVIRGYTF	TGTGCCACCCTTCCAACAGGGGGTGTGATTCGTGGCTACACCTTC
TRBV6-5	15	TRBJ1-1	once	-	CASSSTTVGRIEAFF	TGTGCCAGCAGTTCCACCACCGTAGGGAGGATTGAAGCTTTCTTT
TRBV6-5	13	TRBJ2-3	-	-	CASTISATDTQYF	TGTGCCAGCACTATAAGTGCCACAGATACGCAGTATTTT
TRBV10-3	15	TRBJ2-2	-	-	CAISENPSETGELFF	TGTGCCATCAGTGAGAATCCATCGGAGACCGGGGAGCTGTTTTTT
TRBV9	16	TRBJ2-1	-	TRBD2	CASSVTGTSVINEQFF	TGTGCCAGCAGCGTGACCGGGACTAGCGTTATCAATGAGCAGTTCTTC
TRBV19	15	TRBJ2-3	-	-	CATGDPGFRTDTQYF	TGTGCCACCGGTGACCCAGGTTTCCGCACAGATACGCAGTATTTT
TRBV30	11	TRBJ2-1	once	-	CAWSRVDEQFF	TGTGCCTGGAGTAGGGTGGATGAGCAGTTCTTC
TRBV7-9	17	TRBJ1-3	-	-	CASSLAPGRVGGNTIYF	TGTGCCAGCAGCTTAGCGCCAGGGCGGGTCGGTGGAAACACCATATATTTT
TRBV4-1	15	TRBJ1-1	-	-	CASSHSLGPNTEAFF	TGCGCCAGCAGCCATTCTTTAGGACCGAACACTGAAGCTTTCTTT
TRBV9	16	TRBJ2-1	-	TRBD2	CASSTLAGGLRNEQFF	TGTGCCAGCAGCACCCTAGCGGGGGGGCTTAGAAATGAGCAGTTCTTC
TRBV11-1	12	TRBJ1-1	-	-	CASSPTGDGAFF	TGTGCCAGCAGTCCCACGGGGGATGGCGCTTTCTTT
TRBV10-3	15	TRBJ2-3	-	-	CAISESWASTDTQYF	TGTGCCATCAGTGAGTCCTGGGCTAGCACAGATACGCAGTATTTT
TRBV2	14	TRBJ2-7	-	TRBD1	CASHRDSSSYEQYF	TGTGCCAGCCACCGGGACAGCAGCTCCTACGAGCAGTACTTC
TRBV5-6	15	TRBJ1-5	-	-	CASSLGTPGYQPQHF	TGTGCCAGCAGCTTAGGGACCCCCGGGTATCAGCCCCAGCATTTT
TRBV11-2	15	TRBJ2-2	-	TRBD2	CASKLGWGGSGELFF	TGTGCCAGCAAGCTCGGGTGGGGAGGGTCCGGGGAGCTGTTTTTT
TRBV6-6	14	TRBJ1-2	-	TRBD1	CASSYGDRGYGYTF	TGTGCCAGCAGTTATGGGGACAGGGGATATGGCTACACCTTC
TRBV7-2	13	TRBJ2-7	-	-	CASSSPNAFEQYF	TGTGCCAGCAGCTCGCCGAACGCGTTCGAGCAGTACTTC
TRBV30	14	TRBJ1-5	-	-	CAWGIQAGNQPQHF	TGTGCCTGGGGCATCCAAGCCGGCAATCAGCCCCAGCATTTT
TRBV4-2	12	TRBJ1-2	-	-	CASSQIGDGYTF	TGTGCCAGCAGCCAGATAGGGGATGGCTACACCTTC
TRBV30	14	TRBJ1-5	-	-	CAWSVPGRGQPQHF	TGTGCCTGGAGTGTACCAGGCAGGGGACAGCCCCAGCATTTT
TRBV6-6	12	TRBJ1-1	-	-	CASTRGYTEAFF	TGTGCCAGCACCCGGGGGTACACTGAAGCTTTCTTT
TRBV29-1	15	TRBJ2-1	-	TRBD1	CSVPLSGTGGKEQFF	TGCAGCGTCCCTCTTTCAGGGACAGGGGGAAAGGAGCAGTTCTTC
TRBV19	16	TRBJ2-1	-	TRBD2	CASRTSGGPRGNEQFF	TGTGCCAGTAGAACTAGCGGGGGCCCCCGGGGAAATGAGCAGTTCTTC
TRBV5-1	16	TRBJ1-6	-	-	CASSLEDGNYNSPLHF	TGCGCCAGCAGCTTGGAGGACGGAAACTATAATTCACCCCTCCACTTT
TRBV5-8	15	TRBJ2-1	-	-	CASTPGRALYNEQFF	TGTGCCAGCACCCCAGGCAGGGCCTTATACAATGAGCAGTTCTTC
TRBV5-5	16	TRBJ1-2	few	-	CASSLGGGIQGYGYTF	TGTGCCAGCAGCTTGGGGGGCGGGATACAGGGCTATGGCTACACCTTC
TRBV15	16	TRBJ2-5	-	-	CATSVGSRGRGETQYF	TGTGCCACCAGCGTCGGTAGCAGGGGCAGGGGAGAGACCCAGTACTTC
TRBV20-1	11	TRBJ1-5	-	-	CSVTAGAAQHF	TGCAGTGTAACCGCGGGGGCAGCCCAGCATTTT
TRBV4-2	15	TRBJ2-7	-	-	CASSQRLLGGGEQYF	TGTGCCAGCAGCCAAAGGTTACTCGGGGGAGGAGAGCAGTACTTC
TRBV28	15	TRBJ1-1	few	-	CASPPAVKGVTEAFF	TGTGCCAGCCCGCCAGCAGTAAAGGGCGTCACTGAAGCTTTCTTT
TRBV25-1	15	TRBJ2-3	-	-	CASSEITGPTDTQYF	TGTGCCAGCAGTGAAATAACAGGGCCCACAGATACGCAGTATTTT
TRBV2	15	TRBJ2-3	-	-	CASSESVIGGDTQYF	TGTGCCAGCAGTGAAAGTGTGATAGGGGGAGATACGCAGTATTTT